This T cell receptor (beta chain) stems from a study of CD8+ T cells in alopecia areata. CDR1 is SGHRS, CDR2 YFSETQ, per germline. This CDR3 region has 13 residues. The germline V and J ends were trimmed by 0 bases and 4 bases, with 7 bases remaining between them. Of note for this clone: Antigen: not known. Other DNA sequences within the sample encode an identical CDR3.

The sample's treatment: oral pan-JAK inhibitor, 5-10 mg twice daily. Following RNA extraction, reverse transcription yielded cDNA that acted as the sequencing template. Assay used: immunoSEQ multiplex PCR; TCRdb lists only in-frame clones, some missing. This table holds a few hundred thousand clones, about two fifths found once. General study results and limits: The study found higher clonality in lesional than normal scalp, especially in alopecia totalis/universalis.

V usage is TRBV5-1 and J usage is TRBJ1-2; D ambiguous. The receptor's source is a human donor with alopecia areata. This sample comprised CD4+ T cells sorted from blood, obtained around week 30, from a patient treated with tofacitinib. The CDR3: CASSLEEGYGYTF. For the CDR3, the DNA is TGCGCCAGCAGCTTGGAGGAAGGCTATGGCTACACCTTC.